This T cell receptor beta chain was sequenced during a study of T cell clonotyping in hematopoietic cell transplantation. The sample's time point: recipient sample about 28 days before transplant, after cytoreduction. TCRdb keeps only in-frame clones here, not all; method: immunoSEQ multiplex PCR. The sample holds tens of thousands of clones, almost 97% seen once. The CDR3 extends over 13 amino acids. Germline V gene data show CDR1 as SGHDT and CDR2 as YYEEEE. The V end lost 4 bases, the J end lost 6 bases, and 10 bases lay between the germline ends. This sequence was found in a woman in her forties or fifties with acute myeloid leukemia. Some clones in this sample may be carry-over from other donors' samples. The sequencing here drew on peripheral blood mononuclear cells, taken before stem cell transplant. The chain links TRBV5-6 to TRBJ2-2; the D gene could be TRBD1 or TRBD2 (5 bases each). The CDR3 coding sequence is TGTGCCAGCAGCCGGGACGAACCCGGGGAGCTGTTTTTT. Amino acids: CASSRDEPGELFF.